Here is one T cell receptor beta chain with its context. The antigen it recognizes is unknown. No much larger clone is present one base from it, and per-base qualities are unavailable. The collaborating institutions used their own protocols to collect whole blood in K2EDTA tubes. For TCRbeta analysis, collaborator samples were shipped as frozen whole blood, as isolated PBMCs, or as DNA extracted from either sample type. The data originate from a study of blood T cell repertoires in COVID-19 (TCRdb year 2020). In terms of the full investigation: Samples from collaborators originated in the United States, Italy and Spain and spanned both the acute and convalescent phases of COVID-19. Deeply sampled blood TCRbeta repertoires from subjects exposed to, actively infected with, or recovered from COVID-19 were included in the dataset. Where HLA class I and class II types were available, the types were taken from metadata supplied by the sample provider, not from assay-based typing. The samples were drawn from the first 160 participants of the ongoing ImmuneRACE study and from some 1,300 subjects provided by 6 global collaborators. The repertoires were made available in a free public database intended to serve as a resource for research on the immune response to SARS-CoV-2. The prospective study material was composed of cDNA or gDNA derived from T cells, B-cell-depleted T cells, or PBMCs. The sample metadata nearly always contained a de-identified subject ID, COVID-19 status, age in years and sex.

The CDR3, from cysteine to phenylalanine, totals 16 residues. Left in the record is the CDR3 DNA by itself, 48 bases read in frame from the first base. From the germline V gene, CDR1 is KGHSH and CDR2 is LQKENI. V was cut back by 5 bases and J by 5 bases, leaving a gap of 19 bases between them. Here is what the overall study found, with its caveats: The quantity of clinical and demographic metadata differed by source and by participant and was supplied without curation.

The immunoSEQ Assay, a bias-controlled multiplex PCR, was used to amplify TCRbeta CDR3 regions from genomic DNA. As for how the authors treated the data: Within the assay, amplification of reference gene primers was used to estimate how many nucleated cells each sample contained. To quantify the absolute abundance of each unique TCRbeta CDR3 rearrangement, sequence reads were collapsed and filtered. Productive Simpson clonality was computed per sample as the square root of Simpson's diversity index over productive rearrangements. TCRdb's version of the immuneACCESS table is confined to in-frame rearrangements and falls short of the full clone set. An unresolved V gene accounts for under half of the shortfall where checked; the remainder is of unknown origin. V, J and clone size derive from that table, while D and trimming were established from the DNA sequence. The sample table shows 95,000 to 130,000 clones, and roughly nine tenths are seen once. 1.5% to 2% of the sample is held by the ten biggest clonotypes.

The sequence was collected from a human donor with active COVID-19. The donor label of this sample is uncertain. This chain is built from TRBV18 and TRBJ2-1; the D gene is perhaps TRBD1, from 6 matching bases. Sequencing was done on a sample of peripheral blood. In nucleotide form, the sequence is TGTGCCAGCTCAGCAAGCACGGGACAAACAAACAATGAGCAGTTCTTC. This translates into CASSASTGQTNNEQFF.